The 20 T cell receptor beta chains reported below all come from one sample, sequenced in a study of cytomegalovirus exposure and HLA in healthy donors. Produced via immunoSEQ multiplex PCR; TCRdb's table is partial and in-frame only. The repertoire consists of more than 90,000 clones, with roughly nine tenths occurring once and the leading ten covering less than 4.5%. The sequenced material came from PBMCs. These receptor sequences come from a man aged 18-30 years in good health and CMV-seropositive.

The chain combines TRBV6-5 with TRBJ1-1; D is possibly TRBD1 (5 bases). CDR1 and CDR2 (germline): MNHEY, SVGAGI. This CDR3 is 13 amino acids long. The V and J ends lost 5 bases and 4 bases respectively, with 11 bases between them. CDR3 in amino acids: CASSRDWTTEAFF. Written as DNA, the CDR3 is TGTGCCAGCAGTAGGGACTGGACCACTGAAGCTTTCTTT.

The J gene is TRBJ1-1, the V gene TRBV18; D is perhaps TRBD1 (5 bases). Germline CDR1 and CDR2: KGHSH and LQKENI. Deletions cut 6 bases from V and 0 bases from J, with 8 bases between. This CDR3 region has 13 residues. CDR3 bases: TGTGCCAGCTCGCAGGGTTTGAACACTGAAGCTTTCTTT. Encoded protein: CASSQGLNTEAFF.

This clone was detected a few times. The chain joins TRBV7-9 to TRBJ1-2; D is unclear. The CDR3 extends over 11 amino acids. CDR1 and CDR2 from the germline V gene are SEHNR and FQNEAQ (reference sequence). V was trimmed by 5 bases and J by 6 bases, leaving 7 bases between them. The CDR3 coding sequence is TGTGCCAGCAGCCACCCGGATGGCTACACCTTC. Translation gives CASSHPDGYTF.

J is TRBJ2-7 and V is TRBV1; the D call in the table, TRBD1, was not verified against the DNA. TRBV1 is a pseudogene. This CDR3 is 12 amino acids long. CDR3 nucleotides: TGCACCAGCAGCCGGACAGGGGGCGAGCAGTACTTC. Translating gives CTSSRTGGEQYF.

V is TRBV14 and J is TRBJ1-2; tentative D call: TRBD1 (5 bases). This CDR3 spans 14 amino acids. The V end lost 0 bases, the J end lost 4 bases, and 9 bases lay between the germline ends. The germline CDR1 and CDR2 sequences are SGHDN and FVKESK. The CDR3: CASSQEAGIYGYTF. The CDR3 nucleotides are TGTGCCAGCAGCCAAGAAGCAGGGATCTATGGCTACACCTTC.

The chain recombines TRBV21-1 with TRBJ2-7; TRBD2 is taken as the D call from the table, unchecked against the DNA. TRBV21-1 is listed as a pseudogene. The CDR3 spans 14 residues. CDR3 nucleotides: TGTGCCAGCAGCAAAGCCCCTCCACTCTACGAGCAGTACTTC. This gives the protein CASSKAPPLYEQYF.

This chain connects TRBV2 to TRBJ2-1; possibly TRBD1 for D (6 bases). Trimming cost V 4 bases and J 4 bases, with 14 bases left between them. The germline V gene encodes CDR1 SNHLY and CDR2 FYNNEI. CDR3 length equals 15 residues. The CDR3 DNA reads as TGTGCCAGCAGTGTACGGACAGTCTATTACAATGAGCAGTTCTTC. This translates into CASSVRTVYYNEQFF.

This sequence joins TRBV5-6 and TRBJ1-6; tentatively, D is TRBD1 (5 bases). Germline CDR1 SGHDT, CDR2 YYEEEE. CDR3 length: 15 residues. V was clipped by 2 bases and J by 2 bases, with 8 bases between them. CDR3 amino acids: CASSFRQPYNSPLHF. The CDR3 DNA reads as TGTGCCAGCAGCTTTCGACAGCCCTATAATTCACCCCTCCACTTT.

The chain carries TRBV2 and TRBJ2-2, with unresolved D. Trimming stripped 7 bases from V and 2 bases from J, with 8 bases between. Per germline, CDR1 SNHLY and CDR2 FYNNEI. This CDR3 has 13 amino acids. CDR3: CASTRENTGELFF. The CDR3 DNA follows: TGTGCCAGCACGAGAGAAAACACCGGGGAGCTGTTTTTT.

The rearrangement joins TRBV27 to TRBJ2-1; 9 bases are shared with TRBD1. Per germline, CDR1 MNHEY and CDR2 SMNVEV (reference sequence). V trimming: 6 bases; J trimming: 8 bases; junction bases outside the gene matches: 11. This CDR3 comprises 15 residues. The CDR3 DNA is TGTGCCAGCAGCCGCGGGACAGGGTTCATTGATGAGCAGTTCTTC. It translates to CASSRGTGFIDEQFF.

The chain couples TRBV27 to TRBJ2-5; 12 positions agree with TRBD1. After removal of 3 bases from V and 5 bases from J, the junction contained 7 bases not matched to a gene. The CDR3 extends over 16 amino acids. The germline gives CDR1 MNHEY, CDR2 SMNVEV (reference sequence). The CDR3 nucleotides are TGTGCCAGCAGTTTGTCCGGGACAGGGGGCAGGGAGACCCAGTACTTC. It encodes CASSLSGTGGRETQYF.

Here the CDR3 reads CASRVLAGVHNEQFF. In nucleotides, the CDR3 is TGTGCCAGCAGGGTACTAGCGGGGGTTCACAATGAGCAGTTCTTC. The chain recombines TRBV28 with TRBJ2-1, with 11 bases aligning to TRBD2. Trimming cost V 6 bases and J 5 bases; bases outside gene matches: 6. CDR1 and CDR2 (germline): MDHEN, SYDVKM. The CDR3 sequence is 15 residues long.

The chain couples TRBV28 to TRBJ1-6; 7 nucleotides match TRBD1. With V trimmed by 5 bases and J by 3 bases, 4 bases remained unmatched. The length of the CDR3 is 15 residues. Germline V gene lookup returns CDR1 MDHEN and CDR2 SYDVKM. CDR3 sequence reads: CASSIGQVYNSPLHF. CDR3 coding DNA: TGTGCCAGCAGTATTGGACAGGTCTATAATTCACCCCTCCACTTT.

There are a few counts of this clone. The chain recombines TRBV25-1 with TRBJ1-6; 11 positions match TRBD1. The germline gives CDR1 MGHDK, CDR2 SYGVNS. Trimming removed 6 bases from V and 10 bases from J; junction bases left unmatched: 8. The CDR3 has 15 amino acids. The CDR3: CASRGQGAIWSPLHF. CDR3 coding DNA: TGTGCCAGCAGAGGACAGGGGGCAATATGGTCACCCCTCCACTTT.

The rearrangement uses TRBV7-9 and TRBJ2-5; D remains ambiguous. The germline V gene encodes CDR1 SEHNR and CDR2 FQNEAQ (reference sequence). V lost 5 bases and J 5 bases, leaving 12 bases between the germline ends. The CDR3 loop spans 13 amino acids. The chain's CDR3 is CASSQVTRETQYF. Written as DNA, the CDR3 is TGTGCCAGCAGCCAAGTCACACGTGAGACCCAGTACTTC.

The rearrangement joins TRBV11-2 to TRBJ1-6; D is perhaps TRBD1 (5 bases). The CDR3 consists of 14 residues. The germline V gene has CDR1 SGHAT and CDR2 FQNNGV. The V and J ends lost 2 bases and 9 bases respectively, with 11 bases between them. CDR3 protein: CASSLQGMGSPLHF. CDR3 DNA sequence: TGTGCCAGCAGCTTACAGGGCATGGGTTCACCCCTCCACTTT.

This clone has just one count. The chain is built from TRBV19 and TRBJ1-5; D is uncertain. CDR3 length equals 15 residues. Germline lookup yields CDR1 LNHDA and CDR2 SQIVND (reference sequence). Deletions cut 5 bases from V and 0 bases from J, with 11 bases between. CDR3 sequence (DNA): TGTGCCAGTAGTGTCAGAAGTTATAGCAATCAGCCCCAGCATTTT. This gives the protein CASSVRSYSNQPQHF.

This chain joins TRBV19 and TRBJ2-2; 8 bases fit TRBD1. Trimming took 9 bases from V and 7 from J; bases not matched to a gene: 10. The germline gives CDR1 LNHDA, CDR2 SQIVND (reference sequence). This CDR3 region has 14 residues. CDR3 protein: CASSVGTGSGELFF. DNA of the CDR3: TGTGCCAGCAGCGTAGGGACAGGCAGCGGGGAGCTGTTTTTT.

The J gene is TRBJ2-5, the V gene TRBV4-1; TRBD2 agrees at 8 bases. Germline V gene sequence: CDR1 MGHRA, CDR2 YSYEKL. The CDR3 has 16 amino acids. The J segment lost 1 base and the V segment lost 1 base, leaving 5 bases of the junction unmatched. The CDR3 nucleotides read TGCGCCAGCAGCCAAGTGGCGGGGGGCCTCCAAGAGACCCAGTACTTC. Residues: CASSQVAGGLQETQYF.

This clone appeared a few times. The chain couples TRBV25-1 to TRBJ1-4; 7 nucleotides match TRBD1. The trim removed 2 bases at V and 8 bases at J, leaving 5 bases unmatched. Germline V gives CDR1 MGHDK, CDR2 SYGVNS. CDR3 size: 14 residues. The CDR3 loop reads CASSERDSREKLFF. The CDR3 nucleotides are TGTGCCAGCAGTGAAAGGGACAGCAGAGAAAAACTGTTTTTT.